This TCR beta chain derives from a study of T cells in localized non-small cell lung cancer. Assay: immunoSEQ multiplex PCR; the TCRdb copy retains only in-frame clones and omits some. The sample lists tens of thousands of clones; about four fifths were seen once. The CDR3 spans 15 residues. V lost 7 bases, J lost 5 bases, and 20 bases lay in between. Germline assignment: CDR1 LGHNT and CDR2 FRNRAP. This rearrangement joins TRBV12-5 to TRBJ2-5; no reliable D call. This clonotype was sampled from a female donor at least 60 years old with stage II squamous cell lung carcinoma. The specimen was peripheral blood, collected before any cancer treatment. CDR3 loop: CASASPAVARETQYF. For the CDR3, the DNA is TGTGCTAGTGCTTCCCCCGCAGTGGCTCGGGAGACCCAGTACTTC.